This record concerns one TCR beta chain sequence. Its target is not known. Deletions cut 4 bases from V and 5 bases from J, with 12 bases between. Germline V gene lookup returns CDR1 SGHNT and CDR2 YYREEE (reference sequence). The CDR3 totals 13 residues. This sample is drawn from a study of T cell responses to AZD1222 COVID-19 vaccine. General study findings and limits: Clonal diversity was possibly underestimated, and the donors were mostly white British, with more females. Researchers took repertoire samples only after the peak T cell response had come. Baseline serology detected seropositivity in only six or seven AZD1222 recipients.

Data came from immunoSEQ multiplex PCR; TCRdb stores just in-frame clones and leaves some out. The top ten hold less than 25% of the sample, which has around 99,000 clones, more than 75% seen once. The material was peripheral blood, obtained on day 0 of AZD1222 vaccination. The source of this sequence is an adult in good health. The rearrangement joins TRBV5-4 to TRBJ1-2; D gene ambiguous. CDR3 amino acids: CASSLTAKYGYTF. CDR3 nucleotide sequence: TGTGCCAGCAGCCTCACGGCCAAATATGGCTACACCTTC.